The 25 T cell receptor beta chains reported below all come from one sample, sequenced in a study of shared clonotypes between healthy human individuals. The method was immunoSEQ multiplex PCR; TCRdb's version includes in-frame clones alone and lacks a portion of them. Found here are 550,000 to 650,000 clones, about 96% of them singletons; the top ten hold approximately 0.12%. Naive CD8 isolation took CD45RO-negative cells positively selected for CCR7 and excluded terminally differentiated effector memory CD45RA+ cells. Sequencing was performed on naive CD8+ T cells sorted from blood. The source is a woman aged 30 to 39 in good health.

The chain employs TRBV19 and TRBJ2-3; D may be TRBD1 (6 bases). This CDR3 spans 14 amino acids. The germline V and J ends were trimmed by 3 bases and 1 base, with 8 bases remaining between them. Germline CDR1 LNHDA, CDR2 SQIVND (reference sequence). CDR3 in DNA: TGTGCCAGTAGTATTGGACAGCGCACAGATACGCAGTATTTT. This translates into CASSIGQRTDTQYF.

The chain has TRBV6-5 and TRBJ2-1; D assignment may be TRBD1 or TRBD2 (5 bases each). The V gene's germline CDR1 is MNHEY and CDR2 SVGAGI. The ends were cut back, 5 bases at V and 6 bases at J, with 14 bases in the middle. The CDR3 is made up of 14 amino acids. The CDR3 DNA sequence: TGTGCCAGCAGTGTTCTCGAGGGGCTCAATGAGCAGTTCTTC. This sequence encodes CASSVLEGLNEQFF.

This clone was seen just once. This chain joins TRBV2 and TRBJ2-7; perhaps TRBD1 as D (5 bases). The CDR3 spans 15 residues. Trimming shortened V by 3 bases and J by 0 bases, and 12 bases separated the two germline ends. In germline, CDR1 is SNHLY, CDR2 FYNNEI. This chain's CDR3 is CASSDRDVSSYEQYF. The CDR3 nucleotides are TGTGCCAGCAGTGACAGGGATGTTAGCTCCTACGAGCAGTACTTC. Using reference TRBV2 and TRBJ2-7 for the parts outside the CDR3, the full variable domain is EPEVTQTPSHQVTQMGQEVILRCVPISNHLYFYWYRQILGQKVEFLVSFYNNEISEKSEIFDDQFSVERPDGSNFTLKIRSTKLEDSAMYFCASSDRDVSSYEQYFGPGTRLTVT.

The V call is TRBV6-4, the J call TRBJ1-1; D gene ambiguous. V was trimmed by 4 bases and J by 1 base, leaving 7 bases between them. This CDR3 has 13 residues. Germline lookup yields CDR1 MRHNA and CDR2 SNTAGT. The CDR3 DNA reads TGTGCCAGCAGTGGACACCCGAACACTGAAGCTTTCTTT. Translation gives CASSGHPNTEAFF.

The chain recombines TRBV4-1 with TRBJ2-3; D is perhaps TRBD1 or TRBD2 (6 bases each). The V end was cut by 1 base, the J end by 6 bases, with 14 bases between. The CDR3 totals 15 residues. Germline loops: CDR1 MGHRA, CDR2 YSYEKL. CDR3 nucleotide sequence: TGCGCCAGCAGCCAAGGGACAGCGGGTTTTGATACGCAGTATTTT. Translated, it gives CASSQGTAGFDTQYF.

The chain is built from TRBV10-3 and TRBJ1-5; no firm D call. V was clipped by 2 bases and J by 7 bases, with 21 bases between them. CDR3 length equals 17 residues. Germline V lookup: CDR1 ENHRY, CDR2 SYGVKD. The CDR3 spells CAISEGKGGYESQPQHF. CDR3 coding DNA: TGTGCCATCAGTGAGGGTAAGGGTGGCTACGAAAGCCAGCCCCAGCATTTT.

This rearrangement joins TRBV19 to TRBJ2-5, with TRBD2 identical over 11 bases. The germline V gene encodes CDR1 LNHDA and CDR2 SQIVND (reference sequence). With 4 bases clipped from V and 4 bases from J, the junction kept 8 bases outside the gene matches. This CDR3 comprises 16 residues. As DNA, the CDR3 is TGTGCCAGTAGTAGACTAGCGGGACGTGAAGGAGAGACCCAGTACTTC. This codes for CASSRLAGREGETQYF.

The J gene is TRBJ2-3, the V gene TRBV28; D ambiguous. Trimming took 3 bases from V and 10 from J, leaving 17 bases between them. The CDR3 has 14 amino acids. CDR1 and CDR2 from the germline V gene are MDHEN and SYDVKM. The CDR3 region is CASSFGPYLGAQYF. The CDR3 DNA sequence: TGTGCCAGCAGTTTTGGGCCCTACCTCGGTGCGCAGTATTTT.

The chain combines TRBV5-4 with TRBJ2-1; 10 bases line up with TRBD2. CDR1 is SGHNT and CDR2 is YYREEE in the germline V gene (reference sequence). The CDR3 is made up of 14 amino acids. Germline trimming cut 4 bases from V and 8 bases from J; bases unmatched to any gene: 6. CDR3 loop: CASSNLAGDDEQFF. As DNA, the CDR3 is TGTGCCAGCAGCAATCTAGCGGGAGACGATGAGCAGTTCTTC.

The chain links TRBV7-6 to TRBJ1-1; TRBD1 aligns across 8 bases. The V segment lost 2 bases and the J segment 2 bases; nucleotides outside the gene matches: 1. Germline CDR1 SGHVS, CDR2 FNYEAQ. This CDR3 has 14 residues. CDR3 nucleotides: TGTGCCAGCAGCTTACAGGGGGCAAACACTGAAGCTTTCTTT. Translation gives CASSLQGANTEAFF. The whole variable domain, remainder taken from reference TRBV7-6 and TRBJ1-1, is GAGVSQSPRYKVTKRGQDVALRCDPISGHVSLYWYRQALGQGPEFLTYFNYEAQQDKSGLPNDRFSAERPEGSISTLTIQRTEQRDSAMYRCASSLQGANTEAFFGQGTRLTVV.

The chain joins TRBV11-1 to TRBJ2-7; no firm D call. In germline, CDR1 is SGHAT, CDR2 FQDESV (reference sequence). The length of the CDR3 is 13 residues. V was trimmed by 3 bases and J by 6 bases, leaving 12 bases between them. The CDR3 DNA reads as TGTGCCAGCAGCTTGGTGGGCGGAAGCGAGCAGTACTTC. Its protein product is CASSLVGGSEQYF. The variable domain in full, with the rest retrieved from reference TRBV11-1 and TRBJ2-7, is EAEVAQSPRYKITEKSQAVAFWCDPISGHATLYWYRQILGQGPELLVQFQDESVVDDSQLPKDRFSAERLKGVDSTLKIQPAELGDSAMYLCASSLVGGSEQYFGPGTRLTVT.

The count of this clone is one. The V gene is TRBV6-5, the J gene TRBJ1-5; tentatively, D is TRBD1 (6 bases). The CDR3 runs to 14 residues. The V end was cut by 6 bases, the J end by 1 base, with 10 bases between. Germline assignment: CDR1 MNHEY and CDR2 SVGAGI. DNA of the CDR3: TGTGCCAGCAGGGCAGGGGTAAGCAATCAGCCCCAGCATTTT. It specifies CASRAGVSNQPQHF.

The CDR3: CASSQRGSEIYEQYF. CDR3 nucleotides: TGCGCCAGCAGCCAAAGAGGGTCGGAGATATACGAGCAGTACTTC. The V call is TRBV4-1, the J call TRBJ2-7; possibly TRBD2 for D (5 bases). Trimming stripped 2 bases from V and 4 bases from J, with 15 bases between. The CDR3 has 15 residues. Germline V gene lookup returns CDR1 MGHRA and CDR2 YSYEKL.

For the CDR3, the DNA is TGTGCCAGCAGCGTACATCAGAGGGGGTTTAACTATGGCTACACCTTC. Translating gives CASSVHQRGFNYGYTF. V usage is TRBV9 and J usage is TRBJ1-2; the D gene is possibly TRBD1 (6 bases). Germline V gene data show CDR1 as SGDLS and CDR2 as YYNGEE. The CDR3 contains 16 residues. Trimming pared 1 base from V and 1 base from J, leaving 14 bases between.

CDR3 sequence reads: CASSTPGHTGVETQYF. In nucleotides, the CDR3 is TGTGCCAGCAGCACACCGGGACATACCGGAGTTGAGACCCAGTACTTC. J is TRBJ2-5 and V is TRBV21-1; no DNA check was done on the table's D call, TRBD1. TRBV21-1 is flagged as a pseudogene. This CDR3 region has 16 residues.

The chain links TRBV20-1 to TRBJ2-7; 8 bases line up with TRBD1. This CDR3 is 11 amino acids long. The V and J ends lost 6 bases and 6 bases, in that order; junction bases with no gene match: 4. The V gene's germline CDR1 is DFQATT and CDR2 SNEGSKA (reference sequence). The CDR3: CSARTGFEQYF. For the CDR3, the DNA is TGCAGTGCGAGGACAGGGTTCGAGCAGTACTTC.

This chain connects TRBV4-1 to TRBJ2-7; no firm D call. Germline assignment: CDR1 MGHRA and CDR2 YSYEKL. V was cut by 0 bases and J by 5 bases, with 11 bases left in between. This CDR3 spans 14 amino acids. The CDR3 bases are TGCGCCAGCAGCCAAGACCTAGAACCAGACGAGCAGTACTTC. It yields the protein CASSQDLEPDEQYF.

The chain uses TRBV27 and TRBJ2-7; TRBD2 agrees at 8 bases. The J segment lost 2 bases and the V segment lost 2 bases, leaving 8 bases of the junction unmatched. The CDR3 consists of 16 residues. Germline values: CDR1 MNHEY, CDR2 SMNVEV (reference sequence). CDR3 protein: CASSLLAGTQPYEQYF. The CDR3 coding sequence is TGTGCCAGCAGTTTACTAGCGGGCACGCAACCCTACGAGCAGTACTTC.

V gene TRBV27 combines with J gene TRBJ2-7, with TRBD1 matching 7 bases. The CDR3 loop spans 16 amino acids. With V trimmed by 4 bases and J by 7 bases, 16 bases remained unmatched. CDR1 is MNHEY, CDR2 SMNVEV, per germline (reference sequence). CDR3: CASSWSGTASSLEQYF. As DNA, the CDR3 is TGTGCCAGCAGTTGGTCCGGGACAGCCAGTTCCCTGGAGCAGTACTTC.

Here the CDR3 DNA reads TGTGCCAGCGCCCCGGGCCGGGGCGCCGAAACTAACTATGGCTACACCTTC. Residues: CASAPGRGAETNYGYTF. The chain links TRBV28 to TRBJ1-2; D might be TRBD1 (5 bases). The length of the CDR3 is 17 residues. V was pared by 8 bases and J by 0 bases, with 22 bases between. Per germline, CDR1 MDHEN and CDR2 SYDVKM.

The chain has TRBV19 and TRBJ1-1; no firm D call. From germline, CDR1 is LNHDA and CDR2 SQIVND (reference sequence). Trimming stripped 6 bases from V and 3 bases from J, with 20 bases between. The CDR3 contains 16 residues. CDR3 DNA: TGTGCCAGTAGGCCCAATTACATCTCAGGTCACACTGAAGCTTTCTTT. It yields the protein CASRPNYISGHTEAFF.

This chain joins TRBV2 and TRBJ2-2, with TRBD2 as a possible D gene (5 bases). The CDR3 consists of 13 residues. Looked up from germline, CDR1 is SNHLY and CDR2 is FYNNEI. The V and J ends lost 10 bases and 2 bases respectively, with 11 bases between them. This CDR3 is CATSSGNTGELFF. The CDR3 nucleotides are TGTGCCACCTCCTCGGGAAACACCGGGGAGCTGTTTTTT. Drawing the rest from reference TRBV2 and TRBJ2-2, the complete variable domain is EPEVTQTPSHQVTQMGQEVILRCVPISNHLYFYWYRQILGQKVEFLVSFYNNEISEKSEIFDDQFSVERPDGSNFTLKIRSTKLEDSAMYFCATSSGNTGELFFGEGSRLTVL.

The V and J genes are TRBV2 and TRBJ1-2; D unresolved. Germline CDR1 reads SNHLY; CDR2 reads FYNNEI. The CDR3 is 11 amino acids. V gave up 7 bases and J gave up 11 bases, with 14 bases separating them. CDR3 DNA sequence: TGTGCCAGCAATCCTTTAGATAATTACACCTTC. It translates to CASNPLDNYTF.

The chain has TRBV28 and TRBJ2-2, with 8 bases matching TRBD2. The germline CDR1 and CDR2 sequences are MDHEN and SYDVKM. The length of the CDR3 is 15 residues. Trimming took 2 bases from V and 6 from J; bases not matched to a gene: 5. The CDR3 here is CASSLNYGGAGELFF. CDR3 bases: TGTGCCAGCAGTTTAAACTACGGGGGGGCCGGGGAGCTGTTTTTT.

The chain uses TRBV5-6 and TRBJ1-2; 7 bases are shared with TRBD1. This CDR3 is built from 13 residues. The germline V gene encodes CDR1 SGHDT and CDR2 YYEEEE. With 2 bases clipped from V and 8 bases from J, the junction kept 6 bases outside the gene matches. CDR3 loop: CASSLTTGEGYTF. DNA of the CDR3: TGTGCCAGCAGCTTAACTACAGGGGAGGGCTACACCTTC.